These 8 T cell receptor beta chains were all obtained from the same sample, sequenced in a study of Graves' ophthalmopathy and Graves' hyperthyroidism. From RNA, the CDR3 regions of TCR beta chains were amplified and sequenced. Second-round multiplex PCR came after a first-round RT-PCR that employed HTBI primers. Each CDR3 protein gets one entry after TCRdb re-called the multiplex PCR reads with MiXCR. The profile shows more than 150,000 distinct CDR3 sequences, about 40% of them singletons. The specimen sequenced was peripheral blood. The receptors come from a woman in her forties with Graves' ophthalmopathy.

This clonotype occurred many times. The chain has TRBV5-1 and TRBJ2-2; possibly TRBD1 for D (6 bases). The V and J ends lost 5 bases and 2 bases respectively, with 10 bases between them. The CDR3 is made up of 14 amino acids. Per germline, CDR1 SGHRS and CDR2 YFSETQ. The DNA of the CDR3 is TGCGCCAGCAGATTACAGGGTAACACCGGGGAGCTGTTTTTT. This encodes CASRLQGNTGELFF.

This clonotype was recorded at least ten times. The V gene is TRBV7-6, the J gene TRBJ1-1; perhaps TRBD1 as D (6 bases). V lost 5 bases to trimming and J lost 5 bases, with 18 bases between them. CDR1 and CDR2 (germline): SGHVS, FNYEAQ. This CDR3 is built from 15 residues. The CDR3 is CASSPEGGGGTEAFF. The DNA of the CDR3 is TGTGCCAGCAGCCCCGAGGGGGGAGGAGGAACTGAAGCTTTCTTT.

This CDR3 reads CASSYAGQGGMRGNYGYTF. The CDR3 coding sequence is TGTGCCAGCAGTTACGCCGGACAGGGAGGGATGAGGGGGAACTATGGCTACACCTTC. V and J are TRBV6-2 or TRBV6-3 and TRBJ1-2; 8 nucleotides align to TRBD1. Germline CDR1 is MNHEY and CDR2 is SVGEGT. This CDR3 has 19 residues. The V and J ends lost 2 bases and 2 bases, in that order; junction bases with no gene match: 16.

The chain recombines TRBV6-1 with TRBJ2-7, with 8 bases matching TRBD1. Per the germline V gene, CDR1 is MNHNS and CDR2 is SASEGT. The CDR3 sequence is 14 residues long. Trimming cost V 4 bases and J 1 base; bases outside gene matches: 3. The CDR3: CASSGRGRSYEQYF. In nucleotides, the CDR3 is TGTGCCAGCAGTGGCAGGGGGCGATCCTACGAGCAGTACTTC.

This clonotype showed up many times. A junction boundary mismatches the germline segment, possibly from a read error. The chain has TRBV7-2 and TRBJ2-2; 8 bases align to TRBD2. Germline loops: CDR1 SGHTA, CDR2 FQGNSA. This CDR3 is 15 amino acids long. The CDR3 nucleotides read TGTGCCAGCAGGTTAGCGGGAACGAACACCGGGGAGCTGTTTTTT. Encoded protein: CASRLAGTNTGELFF.

V and J are TRBV2 and TRBJ1-1; D is uncertain. This CDR3 has 13 residues. Germline CDR1 and CDR2: SNHLY and FYNNEI. V lost 6 bases to trimming and J lost 4 bases, with 12 bases between them. In DNA, the CDR3 is TGTGCCAGCAGGATAAAAGGTTTCACTGAAGCTTTCTTT. Residues: CASRIKGFTEAFF.

This rearrangement joins TRBV28 to TRBJ2-7; 8 bases line up with TRBD1. Germline CDR1 and CDR2: MDHEN and SYDVKM. With 10 bases clipped from V and 4 bases from J, the junction kept 6 bases outside the gene matches. There are 12 residues in the CDR3. The CDR3 nucleotides are TGTGCCACCACGGACAGGGAGTACGAGCAGTACTTC. It specifies CATTDREYEQYF.

At least ten counts were recorded for this clonotype. The chain employs TRBV4-3 and TRBJ2-5; no reliable D call. CDR3 length: 14 residues. Per the germline V gene, CDR1 is LGHNA and CDR2 is YSLEER. V was pared by 4 bases and J by 0 bases, with 9 bases between. The CDR3 loop reads CASSPDPYQETQYF. The DNA for the CDR3 is TGCGCCAGCAGCCCCGACCCGTACCAAGAGACCCAGTACTTC.